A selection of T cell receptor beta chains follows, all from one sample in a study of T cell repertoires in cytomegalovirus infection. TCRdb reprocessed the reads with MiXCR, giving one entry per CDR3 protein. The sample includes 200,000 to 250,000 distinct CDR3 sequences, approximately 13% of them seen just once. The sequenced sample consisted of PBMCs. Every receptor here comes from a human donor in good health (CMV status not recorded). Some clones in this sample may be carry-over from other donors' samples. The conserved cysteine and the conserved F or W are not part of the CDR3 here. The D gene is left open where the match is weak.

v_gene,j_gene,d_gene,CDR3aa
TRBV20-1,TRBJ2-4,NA,SARRGENIQY
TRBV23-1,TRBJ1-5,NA,AKGRGHQPQH
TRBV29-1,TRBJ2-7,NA,SVARTESYEQY
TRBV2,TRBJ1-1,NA,ASSSGVLNTEAF
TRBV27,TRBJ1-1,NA,ASSLKGRVNTEAF
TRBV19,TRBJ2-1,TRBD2,ASRVTGGRDEQF
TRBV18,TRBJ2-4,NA,ASSHRNGETNIQY
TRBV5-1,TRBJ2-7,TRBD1,ASSPDRVTNEQY
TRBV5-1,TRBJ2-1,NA,ASRLDSSSYNEQF
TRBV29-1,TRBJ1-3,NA,SVEGLENTIY
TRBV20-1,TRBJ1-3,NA,SASSASGNTIY
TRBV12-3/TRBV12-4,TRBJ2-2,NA,ASSFEGTDTGELF
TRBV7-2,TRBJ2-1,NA,ASSLGVRGNNEQF
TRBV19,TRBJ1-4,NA,ASSIRQNNEKLF
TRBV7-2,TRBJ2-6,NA,ASSPRESSGANVLT
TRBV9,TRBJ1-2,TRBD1,ASSEGQGGPPEGYT
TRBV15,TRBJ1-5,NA,ASQQVYNQPQH
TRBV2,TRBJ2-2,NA,ASSEGGTGELF
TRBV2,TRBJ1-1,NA,ASIELSGLECMNTEAF
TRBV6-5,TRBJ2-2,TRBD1,ASSYKTGAGPGELF
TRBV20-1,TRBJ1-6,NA,SATKLDLQGGHSPLH
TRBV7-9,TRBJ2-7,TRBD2,ASSFLGTSVYEQY
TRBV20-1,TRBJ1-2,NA,SARQGIGDYGYT
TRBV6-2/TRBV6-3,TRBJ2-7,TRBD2,ASSYPGLAKNYEQY
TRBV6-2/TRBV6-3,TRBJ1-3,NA,ADTPNSGNTIY
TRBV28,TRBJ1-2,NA,ASSLNGVAYGYT
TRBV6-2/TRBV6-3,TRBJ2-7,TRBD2,ASTVAGGPEHEQY
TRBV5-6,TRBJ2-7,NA,ANCRQHEQY
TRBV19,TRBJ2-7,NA,ASGTYEQY
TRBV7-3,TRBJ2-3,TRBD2,ASSAFELAGGRDTQY
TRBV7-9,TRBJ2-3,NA,ASSLGQETDTQY
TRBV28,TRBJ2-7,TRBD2,ASKKSSGRAPSEQY
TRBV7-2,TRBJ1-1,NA,ASSLGHTNTEAF
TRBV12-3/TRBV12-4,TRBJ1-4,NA,ASTTREQNEKLF
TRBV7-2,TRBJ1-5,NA,ASSLEPGRGNQPQH
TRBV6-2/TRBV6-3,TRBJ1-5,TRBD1,ASTTPAQGTGTQPQH
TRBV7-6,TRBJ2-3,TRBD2,ASSLVVTSGRDTQY
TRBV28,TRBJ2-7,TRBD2,ASSLGVRGGQY
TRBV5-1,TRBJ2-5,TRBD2,ASSVSGGTEETQY
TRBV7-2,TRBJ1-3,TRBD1,ASSRWTGAGNTIY
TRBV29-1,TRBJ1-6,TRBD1,SVGDRGHSPLH
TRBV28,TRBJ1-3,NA,ASSFVREAGNTIY
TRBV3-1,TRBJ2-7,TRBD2,ASSQAPSGDEQY
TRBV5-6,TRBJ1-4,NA,ASSAGPNNRNEKLF
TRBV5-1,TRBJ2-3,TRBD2,ASSFLTSGRAGTDTQY
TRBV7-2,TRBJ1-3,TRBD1,ASSFNDREGNTIY
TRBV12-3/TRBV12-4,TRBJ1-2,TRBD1,ASSLGGGPQGYT
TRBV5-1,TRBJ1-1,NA,ASSSGRPGMNTEAF
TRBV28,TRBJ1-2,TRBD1,ASSSGQGNYGYT
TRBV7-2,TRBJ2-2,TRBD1,ASSFPGTGGANTGELF
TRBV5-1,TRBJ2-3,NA,ASSFEGRSTDTQY
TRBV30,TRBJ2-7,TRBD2,AWSVSGTSNEQY
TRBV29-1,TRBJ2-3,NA,SSGWGRENTQY
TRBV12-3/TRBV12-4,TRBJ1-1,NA,ASSFQVNTEAF
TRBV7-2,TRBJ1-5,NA,ASSPNGQKNQPQH
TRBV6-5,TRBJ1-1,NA,ASSPGEVSAQAF
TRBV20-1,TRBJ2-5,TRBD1,SARGSAPQGTETQY
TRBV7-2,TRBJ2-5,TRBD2,ASSLSGRETQY
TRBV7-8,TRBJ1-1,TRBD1,ASQQGADEAF